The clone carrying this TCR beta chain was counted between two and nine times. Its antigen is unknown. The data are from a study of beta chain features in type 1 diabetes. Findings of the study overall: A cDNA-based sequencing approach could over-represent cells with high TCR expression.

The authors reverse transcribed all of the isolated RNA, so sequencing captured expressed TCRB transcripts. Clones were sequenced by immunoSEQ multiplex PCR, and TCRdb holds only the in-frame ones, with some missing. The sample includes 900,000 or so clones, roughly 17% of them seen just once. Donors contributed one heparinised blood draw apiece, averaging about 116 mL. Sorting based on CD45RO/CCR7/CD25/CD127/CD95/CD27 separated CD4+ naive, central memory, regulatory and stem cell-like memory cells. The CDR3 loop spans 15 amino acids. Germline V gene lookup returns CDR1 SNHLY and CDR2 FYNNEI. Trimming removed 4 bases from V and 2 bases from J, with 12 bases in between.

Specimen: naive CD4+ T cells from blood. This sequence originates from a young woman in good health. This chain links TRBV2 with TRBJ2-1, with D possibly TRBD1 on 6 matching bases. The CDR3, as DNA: TGTGCCAGCAGTGTTGACAGGCCAACCTACAATGAGCAGTTCTTC. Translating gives CASSVDRPTYNEQFF.